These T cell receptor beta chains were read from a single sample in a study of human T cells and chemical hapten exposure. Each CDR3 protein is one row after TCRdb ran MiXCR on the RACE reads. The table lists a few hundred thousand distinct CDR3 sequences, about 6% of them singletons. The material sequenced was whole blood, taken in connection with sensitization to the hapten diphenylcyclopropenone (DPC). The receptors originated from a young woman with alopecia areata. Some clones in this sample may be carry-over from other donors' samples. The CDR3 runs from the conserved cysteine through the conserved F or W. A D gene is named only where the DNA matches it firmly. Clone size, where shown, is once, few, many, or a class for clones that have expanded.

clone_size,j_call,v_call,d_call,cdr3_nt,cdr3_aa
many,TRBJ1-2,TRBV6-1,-,TGTGCCAGCACCGCTTCTGCCTATGGCTACACCTTC,CASTASAYGYTF
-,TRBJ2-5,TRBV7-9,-,TGTGCCAGCAGCTACGACCAAGAGACCCAGTACTTC,CASSYDQETQYF
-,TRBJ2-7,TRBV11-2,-,TGTGCCAGCAGCTCACTCGGGGCGCGGGGGCCCTACGAGCAGTACTTC,CASSSLGARGPYEQYF
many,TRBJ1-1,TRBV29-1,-,TGCAGCGTGGGCCTCCGGAACACTGAAGCTTTCTTT,CSVGLRNTEAFF
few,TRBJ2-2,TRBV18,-,TGTGCCAGCTCACCATTCGAGGGGGGCTCCGGGGAGCTGTTTTTT,CASSPFEGGSGELFF
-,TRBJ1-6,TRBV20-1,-,TGCAGTGCTAGAGGTGGGGCCCGGTCACCCCTCCACTTT,CSARGGARSPLHF
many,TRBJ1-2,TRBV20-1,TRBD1,TGCAGTGCCCCCGGACAGGGAGGATTATATGGCTACACCTTC,CSAPGQGGLYGYTF
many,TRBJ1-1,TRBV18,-,TGTGCCAGCTCACCTCTGACTGGTACGGGCAGCACTGAAGCTTTCTTT,CASSPLTGTGSTEAFF
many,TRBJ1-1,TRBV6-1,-,TGTGCCAGCAGTTTCGGAGGGGCAGGAATTGAAGCTTTCTTT,CASSFGGAGIEAFF
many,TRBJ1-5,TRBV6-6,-,TGTGCCAGTAATGTGGGAATCGGTCAGCCCCAGCATTTT,CASNVGIGQPQHF
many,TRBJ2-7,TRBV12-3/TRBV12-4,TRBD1,TGTGCCAGCAGTTTCCGACAGGGGGTCTCCTACGAGCAGTACTTC,CASSFRQGVSYEQYF